The clone carrying this TCR beta chain came up many times. The target antigen is unknown. The sample belongs to a study of shared clonotypes between healthy human individuals. Study-level results: Around 5% of naive CD4 clonotypes were shared across several donors.

The germline gives CDR1 MNHNY, CDR2 SVGAGI (reference sequence). Trimming removed 6 bases from V and 0 bases from J, with 16 bases in between. The CDR3 covers 16 residues. Assay: immunoSEQ multiplex PCR; the TCRdb copy retains only in-frame clones and omits some. Here the sample spans 550,000 to 850,000 clones, over 55% being singletons. Sequenced input: memory CD4+ T cells sorted from blood. Subset of the sample: CD45RA-negative fraction. This clonotype originated in a woman aged 25 to 39 in good health. The chain uses TRBV6-6 and TRBJ2-3; no firm D call. As DNA, the CDR3 is TGTGCCAGCAGCTCGACGATGTGGGGTAGCACAGATACGCAGTATTTT. Protein product: CASSSTMWGSTDTQYF.